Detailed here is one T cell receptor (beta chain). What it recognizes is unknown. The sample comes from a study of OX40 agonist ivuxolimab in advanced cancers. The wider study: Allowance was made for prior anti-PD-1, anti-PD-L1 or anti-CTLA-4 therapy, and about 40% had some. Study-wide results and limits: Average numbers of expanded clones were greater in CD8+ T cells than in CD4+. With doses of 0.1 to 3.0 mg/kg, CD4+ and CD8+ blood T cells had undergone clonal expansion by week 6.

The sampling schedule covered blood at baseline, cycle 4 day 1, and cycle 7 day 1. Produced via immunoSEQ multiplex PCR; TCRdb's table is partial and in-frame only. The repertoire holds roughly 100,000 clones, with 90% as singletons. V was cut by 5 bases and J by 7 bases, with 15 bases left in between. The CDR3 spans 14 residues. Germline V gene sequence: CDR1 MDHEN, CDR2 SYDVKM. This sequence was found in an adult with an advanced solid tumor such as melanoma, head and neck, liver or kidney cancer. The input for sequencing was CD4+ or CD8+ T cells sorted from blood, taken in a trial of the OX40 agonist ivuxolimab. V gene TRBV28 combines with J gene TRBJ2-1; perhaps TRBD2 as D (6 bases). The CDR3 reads CASSNPGLSNEQFF. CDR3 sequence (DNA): TGTGCCAGCAGTAACCCCGGACTATCAAATGAGCAGTTCTTC.